This TCR beta chain was obtained from a study of T cells in Graves' hyperthyroidism and ophthalmopathy. Study-wide results and caveats: Clonotypes that were expanded in thyroid above 0.001 mostly appeared in blood too. In simple terms, a model built on 13 V-J features told ophthalmopathy apart from stable hyperthyroidism.

CDR3 length equals 15 residues. Germline V CDR1 and CDR2: SEHNR, FQNEAQ (reference sequence). Remarks on this clonotype: Its matching antigen is unknown. A junction boundary mismatches the germline segment, possibly from a read error.

Amplification of TCR beta CDR3 regions was performed using RNA transcripts as template. The HTBI primer set drove a first-round RT-PCR of the TCR CDR3. Via MiXCR, TCRdb re-called the multiplex PCR reads, giving one row per CDR3 protein. Of hundreds of thousands of distinct CDR3 sequences in the sample, less than 45% were seen once. This receptor was taken from an adult man with Graves' disease, either hyperthyroidism or ophthalmopathy (not recorded which). The material sequenced was peripheral blood or thyroid tissue (not recorded which). This chain uses TRBV7-9 with TRBJ1-1; 8 bases match TRBD1. The CDR3 region is CASSYGTGTNTKAFF. CDR3 DNA sequence: TGTGCCAGCAGTTATGGGACAGGCACGAACACTAAAGCTTTCTTT.